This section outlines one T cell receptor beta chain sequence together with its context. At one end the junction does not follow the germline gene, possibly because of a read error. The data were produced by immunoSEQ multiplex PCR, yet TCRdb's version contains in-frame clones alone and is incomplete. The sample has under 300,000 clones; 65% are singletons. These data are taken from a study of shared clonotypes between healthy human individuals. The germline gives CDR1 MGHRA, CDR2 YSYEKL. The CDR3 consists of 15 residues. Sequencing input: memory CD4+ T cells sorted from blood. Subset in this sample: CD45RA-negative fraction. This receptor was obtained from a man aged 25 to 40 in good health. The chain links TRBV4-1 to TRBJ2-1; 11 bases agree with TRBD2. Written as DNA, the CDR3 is TGCGCCAGCAGCCAACATCTAGCGGGAGGCTCGGGGTTGGTCTTC. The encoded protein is CASSQHLAGGSGLVF.